These 21 T cell receptor beta chains were sequenced from one sample in a study of long-term antiretroviral therapy in people with HIV. They ran version v3.0 of the immunoSEQ assay at survey level. Data came from immunoSEQ multiplex PCR; TCRdb stores just in-frame clones and leaves some out. The sample records roughly 30,000 clones, approximately 83% being singletons. Sequencing used unsorted PBMCs, obtained 0.8 years before starting antiretroviral therapy. These TCRs come from a man aged 18 to 35 with HIV.

The genes are TRBV9 and TRBJ2-3; D may be TRBD2 (6 bases). The V end lost 3 bases, the J end lost 1 base, and 15 bases lay between the germline ends. This CDR3 region has 16 residues. Germline V gives CDR1 SGDLS, CDR2 YYNGEE. CDR3 in amino acids: CASSEWRGLGTDTQYF. CDR3 coding DNA: TGTGCCAGCAGCGAATGGAGGGGCCTAGGCACAGATACGCAGTATTTT.

This chain links TRBV7-2 with TRBJ2-7, with D unclear. The germline V gene has CDR1 SGHTA and CDR2 FQGNSA. This CDR3 comprises 16 residues. The V gene lost 0 bases and the J gene lost 3 bases, with 15 bases spanning the gap. CDR3 amino acids: CASSLAVYSVVYEQYF. The CDR3 DNA is TGTGCCAGCAGCTTAGCGGTGTACAGCGTAGTCTACGAGCAGTACTTC.

This chain uses TRBV25-1 with TRBJ2-7; D may correspond to TRBD1 or TRBD2 (5 bases each). The CDR3 consists of 15 residues. Trimming removed 6 bases at V and 3 bases at J, with 18 bases between. Per the germline V gene, CDR1 is MGHDK and CDR2 is SYGVNS. CDR3 nucleotide sequence: TGTGCCAGCAGCCCAGGGAGCGGATTATTCTACGAGCAGTACTTC. It is translated as CASSPGSGLFYEQYF.

The chain couples TRBV30 to TRBJ1-4; D may be TRBD1 (6 bases). With 2 bases removed from V and 3 bases from J, the gap between germline ends came to 10 bases. Germline-derived CDR1 and CDR2 are GTSNPN and SVGIG (reference sequence). This CDR3 is built from 14 residues. As DNA, the CDR3 is TGTGCCTGGAGTAGACAGGATCCTAATGAAAAACTGTTTTTT. It translates to CAWSRQDPNEKLFF. Full variable domain (remainder filled in from reference TRBV30 and TRBJ1-4): SQTIHQWPATLVQPVGSPLSLECTVEGTSNPNLYWYRQAAGRGLQLLFYSVGIGQISSEVPQNLSASRPQDRQFILSSKKLLLSDSGFYLCAWSRQDPNEKLFFGSGTQLSVL.

The rearrangement joins TRBV7-2 to TRBJ2-3; no clear D gene. The germline V gene has CDR1 SGHTA and CDR2 FQGNSA. CDR3 length: 15 amino acids. V was trimmed by 5 bases and J by 1 base, leaving 13 bases between them. The CDR3 region is CASSPRGTRTDTQYF. DNA for the CDR3: TGTGCCAGCAGCCCCCGCGGAACCCGCACAGATACGCAGTATTTT. Variable domain in full (rest from reference TRBV7-2 and TRBJ2-3): GAGVSQSPSNKVTEKGKDVELRCDPISGHTALYWYRQSLGQGLEFLIYFQGNSAPDKSGLPSDRFSAERTGGSVSTLTIQRTQQEDSAVYLCASSPRGTRTDTQYFGPGTRLTVL.

This clone was found a few times. This sequence joins TRBV15 and TRBJ2-3, with D unclear. Germline loops: CDR1 LNHNV, CDR2 YYDKDF (reference sequence). V was cut by 0 bases and J by 0 bases, with 7 bases left in between. This CDR3 has 15 amino acids. The CDR3 DNA reads TGTGCCACCAGCAGAGATCGTGATAGCACAGATACGCAGTATTTT. Translated: CATSRDRDSTDTQYF.

The chain links TRBV13 to TRBJ1-1; D call uncertain. The CDR3 contains 11 residues. Germline V CDR1 and CDR2: PRHDT, FYEKMQ (reference sequence). Trimming removed 5 bases at V and 6 bases at J, with 7 bases between. The DNA of the CDR3 is TGTGCCAGCAGCCAGTTGGCTGAAGCTTTCTTT. It codes for CASSQLAEAFF. The full variable domain, with the rest looked up from reference TRBV13 and TRBJ1-1, is AAGVIQSPRHLIKEKRETATLKCYPIPRHDTVYWYQQGPGQDPQFLISFYEKMQSDKGSIPDRFSAQQFSDYHSELNMSSLELGDSALYFCASSQLAEAFFGQGTRLTVV.

The rearrangement links TRBV7-9 to TRBJ2-1; a weak D match, TRBD1 (5 bases). V gave up 5 bases and J gave up 3 bases, with 11 bases separating them. This CDR3 is 14 amino acids long. CDR1 SEHNR and CDR2 FQNEAQ come from the germline V gene (reference sequence). CDR3 region: CASSDNRGYNEQFF. Here the CDR3 DNA reads TGTGCCAGCAGCGACAATAGGGGCTACAATGAGCAGTTCTTC.

The chain uses TRBV10-3 and TRBJ2-3, with 7 bases lining up with TRBD1. The germline V gene encodes CDR1 ENHRY and CDR2 SYGVKD. The trim removed 10 bases at V and 1 base at J, leaving 8 bases unmatched. The CDR3 extends over 14 amino acids. The CDR3 reads CATRQGWGTDTQYF. Here the CDR3 DNA reads TGTGCCACCCGACAGGGTTGGGGCACAGATACGCAGTATTTT.

V and J are TRBV5-5 and TRBJ1-5; D gene ambiguous. From germline, CDR1 is SGHKS and CDR2 YYEKEE (reference sequence). The CDR3 has 14 residues. Between the trimmed V and J ends, which lost 4 bases and 0 bases, there was a span of 8 bases. CDR3 loop: CASSGDGSNQPQHF. Written as DNA, the CDR3 is TGTGCCAGCAGCGGAGACGGTAGCAATCAGCCCCAGCATTTT.

The chain employs TRBV5-1 and TRBJ2-7, with 7 bases identical to TRBD1. With 3 bases clipped from V and 5 bases from J, the junction kept 8 bases outside the gene matches. The CDR3 consists of 14 residues. CDR1 is SGHRS, CDR2 YFSETQ, per germline. The CDR3 nucleotides read TGCGCCAGCAGCTCGGGACAGTTTCGTGACGAGCAGTACTTC. The encoded protein is CASSSGQFRDEQYF.

This chain joins TRBV5-4 and TRBJ2-1, with D perhaps matching TRBD1 or TRBD2 (5 bases each). Germline CDR1 reads SGHNT; CDR2 reads YYREEE (reference sequence). The CDR3 length is 17 residues. V was shortened by 3 bases and J by 0 bases, with 16 bases between the two germline ends. The CDR3 spells CASSSLLGALSYNEQFF. CDR3 nucleotide sequence: TGTGCCAGCAGCTCCCTTCTCGGGGCCCTCTCCTACAATGAGCAGTTCTTC.

V is TRBV4-3 and J is TRBJ1-1, with unresolved D. Trimming stripped 2 bases from V and 0 bases from J, with 7 bases between. Germline CDR1 LGHNA, CDR2 YSLEER. There are 14 residues in the CDR3. CDR3 DNA: TGCGCCAGCAGCCAAAGTACCTTGAACACTGAAGCTTTCTTT. Its translation is CASSQSTLNTEAFF.

The gene calls are TRBV15 and TRBJ2-7, with D perhaps TRBD1 (5 bases). Germline lookup yields CDR1 LNHNV and CDR2 YYDKDF (reference sequence). Trimming took 0 bases from V and 7 from J, leaving 13 bases between them. This CDR3 has 14 amino acids. CDR3 DNA: TGTGCCACCAGCAGAGATGCAGGGTCGTGGGAGCAGTACTTC. Protein: CATSRDAGSWEQYF.

The chain links TRBV14 to TRBJ1-1; no firm D call. Between the trimmed V and J ends, which lost 2 bases and 3 bases, there was a span of 10 bases. Germline V gives CDR1 SGHDN, CDR2 FVKESK. CDR3 length: 14 amino acids. CDR3 protein: CASSQKLGDTEAFF. The CDR3 DNA is TGTGCCAGCAGCCAAAAATTGGGAGACACTGAAGCTTTCTTT.

J is TRBJ2-4 and V is TRBV28, with TRBD1 identical over 8 bases. CDR3 length equals 12 residues. With 7 bases clipped from V and 7 bases from J, the junction kept 3 bases outside the gene matches. CDR1 and CDR2 (germline): MDHEN, SYDVKM. CDR3 bases: TGTGCCAGCATAGGGGACAGGAACATTCAGTACTTC. It is translated as CASIGDRNIQYF.

The rearrangement uses TRBV27 and TRBJ1-2; the D is unclear. The germline V gene encodes CDR1 MNHEY and CDR2 SMNVEV (reference sequence). The V and J ends lost 6 bases and 8 bases respectively, with 16 bases between them. The CDR3 has 13 residues. The CDR3 DNA reads as TGTGCCAGCAGCCCGTCTGTCCGAGGAGGCTACACCTTC. It yields the protein CASSPSVRGGYTF.

V usage is TRBV5-1 and J usage is TRBJ1-1; TRBD1 matches 8 bases. Germline CDR1 reads SGHRS; CDR2 reads YFSETQ. CDR3 length equals 16 residues. V was clipped by 0 bases and J by 3 bases; unmatched bases: 7. The CDR3 region is CASSLGAGGPYTEAFF. The CDR3 bases are TGCGCCAGCAGCTTGGGGGCAGGGGGCCCTTACACTGAAGCTTTCTTT. Full variable domain (outside the CDR3, taken from reference TRBV5-1 and TRBJ1-1): KAGVTQTPRYLIKTRGQQVTLSCSPISGHRSVSWYQQTPGQGLQFLFEYFSETQRNKGNFPGRFSGRQFSNSRSEMNVSTLELGDSALYLCASSLGAGGPYTEAFFGQGTRLTVV.

The chain couples TRBV10-3 to TRBJ2-2; possibly TRBD2 for D (6 bases). V lost 2 bases and J 0 bases, leaving 7 bases between the germline ends. Germline CDR1 ENHRY, CDR2 SYGVKD. The CDR3 has 15 amino acids. Here the CDR3 reads CAISEGTSNTGELFF. CDR3 nucleotides: TGTGCCATCAGTGAGGGGACTTCGAACACCGGGGAGCTGTTTTTT.

The chain recombines TRBV5-1 with TRBJ2-1, with 8 bases fitting TRBD1. CDR3 size: 15 residues. The V and J ends lost 4 bases and 7 bases, in that order; junction bases with no gene match: 10. Per the germline V gene, CDR1 is SGHRS and CDR2 is YFSETQ. CDR3 sequence (DNA): TGCGCCAGCAGCGGGGGGACAGGTAACTATAATGAGCAGTTCTTC. The encoded protein is CASSGGTGNYNEQFF.

CDR3 nucleotides: TGTGCCAGCAGTGGGCAGGGGACACCTAAACTCCGTCAGCCCCAGCATTTT. Protein sequence: CASSGQGTPKLRQPQHF. V gene TRBV6-1 combines with J gene TRBJ1-5, with D perhaps matching TRBD1 (6 bases). CDR3 length: 17 residues. The V end lost 4 bases, the J end lost 6 bases, and 22 bases lay between the germline ends. The V gene's germline CDR1 is MNHNS and CDR2 SASEGT.